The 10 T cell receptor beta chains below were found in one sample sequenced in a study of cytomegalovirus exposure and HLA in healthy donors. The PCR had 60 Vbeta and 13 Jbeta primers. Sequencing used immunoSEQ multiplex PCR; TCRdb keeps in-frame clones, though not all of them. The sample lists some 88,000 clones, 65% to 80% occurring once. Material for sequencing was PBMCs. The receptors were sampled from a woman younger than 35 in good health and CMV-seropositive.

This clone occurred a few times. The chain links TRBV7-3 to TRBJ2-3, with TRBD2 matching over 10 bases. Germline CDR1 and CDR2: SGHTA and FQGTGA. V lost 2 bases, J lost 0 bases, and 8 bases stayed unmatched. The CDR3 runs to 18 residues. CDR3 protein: CASSLSSGGYVSTDTQYF. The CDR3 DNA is TGTGCCAGCAGCTTATCTAGCGGGGGTTACGTTAGCACAGATACGCAGTATTTT.

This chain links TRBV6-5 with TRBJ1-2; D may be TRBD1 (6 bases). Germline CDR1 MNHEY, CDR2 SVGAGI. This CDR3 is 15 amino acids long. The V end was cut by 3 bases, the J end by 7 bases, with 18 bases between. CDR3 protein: CASSYTNRGARGYTF. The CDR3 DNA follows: TGTGCCAGCAGTTATACGAACCGGGGGGCGCGTGGCTACACCTTC.

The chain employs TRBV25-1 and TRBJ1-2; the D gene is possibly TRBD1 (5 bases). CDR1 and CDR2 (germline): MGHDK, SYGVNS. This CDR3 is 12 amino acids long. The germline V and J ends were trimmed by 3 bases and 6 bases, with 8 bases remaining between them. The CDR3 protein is CASSETANGYTF. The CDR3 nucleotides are TGTGCCAGCAGTGAGACAGCAAATGGCTACACCTTC.

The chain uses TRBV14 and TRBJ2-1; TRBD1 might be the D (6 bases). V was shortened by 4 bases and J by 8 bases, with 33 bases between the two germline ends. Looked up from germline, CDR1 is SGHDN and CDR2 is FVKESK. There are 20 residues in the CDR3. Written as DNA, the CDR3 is TGTGCCAGCAGCCCTCAAATCCAGGGGCCGGGCGTGGGAAGGAGGTATGAGCAGTTCTTC. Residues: CASSPQIQGPGVGRRYEQFF.

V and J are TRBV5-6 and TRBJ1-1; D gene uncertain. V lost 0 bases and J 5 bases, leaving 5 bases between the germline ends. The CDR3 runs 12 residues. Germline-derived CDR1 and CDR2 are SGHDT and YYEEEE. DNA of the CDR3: TGTGCCAGCAGCTTGGGGCATACTGAAGCTTTCTTT. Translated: CASSLGHTEAFF.

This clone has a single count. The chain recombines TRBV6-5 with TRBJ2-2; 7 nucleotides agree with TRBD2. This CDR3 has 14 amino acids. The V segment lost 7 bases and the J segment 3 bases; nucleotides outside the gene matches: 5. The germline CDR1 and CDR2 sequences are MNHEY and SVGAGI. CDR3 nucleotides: TGTGCCAGCAAGCCTAGCGGACACACCGGGGAGCTGTTTTTT. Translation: CASKPSGHTGELFF.

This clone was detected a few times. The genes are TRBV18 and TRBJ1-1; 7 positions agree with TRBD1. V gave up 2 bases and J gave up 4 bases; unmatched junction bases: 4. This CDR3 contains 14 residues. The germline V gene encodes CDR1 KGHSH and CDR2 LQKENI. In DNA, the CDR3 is TGTGCCAGCTCACCAAATTCAGGGGGCACTGAAGCTTTCTTT. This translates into CASSPNSGGTEAFF.

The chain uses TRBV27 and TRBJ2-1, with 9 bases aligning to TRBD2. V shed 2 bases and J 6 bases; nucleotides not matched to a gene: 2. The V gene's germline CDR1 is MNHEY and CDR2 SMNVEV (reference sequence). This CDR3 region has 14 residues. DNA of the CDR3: TGTGCCAGCAGTTTACAGCGGGAGGTCAATGAGCAGTTCTTC. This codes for CASSLQREVNEQFF.

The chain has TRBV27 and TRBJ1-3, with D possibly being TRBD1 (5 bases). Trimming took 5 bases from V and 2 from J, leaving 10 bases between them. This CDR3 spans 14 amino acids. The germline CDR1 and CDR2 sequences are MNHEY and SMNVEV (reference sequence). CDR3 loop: CASSTGLPGNTIYF. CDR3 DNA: TGTGCCAGCAGTACAGGCCTTCCTGGAAACACCATATATTTT.

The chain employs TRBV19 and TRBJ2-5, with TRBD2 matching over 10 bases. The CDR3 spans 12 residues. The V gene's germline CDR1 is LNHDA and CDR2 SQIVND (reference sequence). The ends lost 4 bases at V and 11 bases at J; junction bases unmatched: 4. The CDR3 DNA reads TGTGCCAGTAGTACGCTAGCGGGGGAGCAGTACTTC. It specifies CASSTLAGEQYF. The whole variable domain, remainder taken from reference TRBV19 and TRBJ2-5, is DGGITQSPKYLFRKEGQNVTLSCEQNLNHDAMYWYRQDPGQGLRLIYYSQIVNDFQKGDIAEGYSVSREKKESFPLTVTSAQKNPTAFYLCASSTLAGEQYFGPGTRLLVL.